This paragraph reports one T cell receptor beta chain. Its antigen remains unidentified. The data were obtained in a study of T cell repertoires in cytomegalovirus infection. Study details: Indications came from public TCR beta signatures; they pointed to CMV infection and to a matching HLA type.

Trimming removed 5 bases from V and 8 bases from J, with 6 bases in between. This CDR3 spans 10 amino acids. Germline CDR1 SEHNR, CDR2 FQNEAQ (reference sequence). A single record per CDR3 protein comes from TCRdb applying MiXCR to the reads. The repertoire consists of more than 400,000 distinct CDR3 sequences, with around 27% occurring once and the leading ten covering about 12%. Overall study findings and caveats: Ex vivo responses were dominated by HLA-C-restricted CMV-specific TCR beta clonotypes. Summed frequency of public TCR beta families distinguished CMV carriers with the relevant HLA.

V and J are TRBV7-9 and TRBJ1-2; D is undetermined. What was sequenced was PBMCs. The sequence came from a human donor in good health (CMV status not recorded). Some clones in this sample may be carry-over from other donors' samples. CDR3 nucleotide sequence: TGTGCCAGCAGCGCGGTGGGCTACACCTTC. The encoded protein is CASSAVGYTF.